A single sample is the source of the 15 T cell receptor beta chains below, sequenced in a study of shared clonotypes between healthy human individuals. Naive CD8 populations comprised CD45RO-negative cells positively selected for CCR7, excluding terminally differentiated effector memory CD45RA+ cells. Repertoires were generated with immunoSEQ multiplex PCR, while TCRdb's copy carries only in-frame clones and drops some. The data contain about 700,000 clones, 92% of them singletons. Sequenced input: naive CD8+ T cells sorted from blood. All receptors come from a young man in good health.

This chain uses TRBV2 with TRBJ2-7, with 11 bases aligning to TRBD2. Germline-derived CDR1 and CDR2 are SNHLY and FYNNEI. V gave up 8 bases and J gave up 2 bases; unmatched junction bases: 5. The CDR3 contains 14 residues. The CDR3: CASPLAGETYEQYF. The DNA for the CDR3 is TGTGCCAGCCCACTAGCGGGAGAAACCTACGAGCAGTACTTC.

The CDR3 is CASSPQVGGDEKLFF. The CDR3 DNA is TGTGCCAGCAGTCCCCAGGTCGGAGGGGACGAAAAACTGTTTTTT. The rearrangement joins TRBV7-9 to TRBJ1-4, with D possibly matching TRBD1 (5 bases). The germline gives CDR1 SEHNR, CDR2 FQNEAQ (reference sequence). This CDR3 is 15 amino acids long. V dropped 6 bases and J dropped 8 bases, with 19 bases sitting between them.

The V and J genes are TRBV7-7 and TRBJ1-3; 7 nucleotides line up with TRBD1. The CDR3 consists of 15 residues. The trim removed 1 base at V and 0 bases at J, leaving 0 bases unmatched. Germline V gene lookup returns CDR1 SSHAT and CDR2 FNYEAQ (reference sequence). In nucleotides, the CDR3 is TGTGCCAGCAGCTTAGGGACAGGCTCTGGAAACACCATATATTTT. Translation: CASSLGTGSGNTIYF.

The chain links TRBV11-2 to TRBJ2-5; maybe TRBD2 (6 bases). Germline CDR1 reads SGHAT; CDR2 reads FQNNGV. This CDR3 contains 15 residues. V was clipped by 0 bases and J by 2 bases, with 10 bases between them. The CDR3 DNA reads as TGTGCCAGCAGCTTAGATCCGGGACTTCAAGAGACCCAGTACTTC. Translated, it gives CASSLDPGLQETQYF.

This chain uses TRBV28 with TRBJ2-7; 7 bases are a match to TRBD2. CDR3 length: 17 residues. V gave up 6 bases and J gave up 5 bases; unmatched junction bases: 19. In germline, CDR1 is MDHEN, CDR2 SYDVKM. CDR3 residues: CASSSRKASGLGHEQYF. CDR3 bases: TGTGCCAGCAGCTCGAGAAAAGCTAGCGGACTTGGCCACGAGCAGTACTTC.

The chain has TRBV7-9 and TRBJ2-7, with no clear D. Germline CDR1 reads SEHNR; CDR2 reads FQNEAQ (reference sequence). Trimming removed 5 bases at V and 4 bases at J, with 18 bases between. CDR3 length equals 15 residues. The CDR3 sequence: CASSPNRGSPYEQYF. In nucleotides, the CDR3 is TGTGCCAGCAGCCCGAACCGTGGTTCACCTTACGAGCAGTACTTC.

This chain joins TRBV27 and TRBJ2-3, with 10 positions matching TRBD2. V lost 2 bases, J lost 0 bases, and 2 bases stayed unmatched. Germline CDR1 is MNHEY and CDR2 is SMNVEV (reference sequence). The CDR3 consists of 16 residues. The CDR3: CASSLPTSGSTDTQYF. The CDR3 DNA sequence: TGTGCCAGCAGTTTACCGACTAGCGGGAGCACAGATACGCAGTATTTT.

Details on this clone: The junction departs from the called germline gene at one end, perhaps through a read error. The chain joins TRBV7-7 to TRBJ2-2; the D gene is possibly TRBD2 (5 bases). CDR3 size: 17 residues. Germline CDR1 SSHAT, CDR2 FNYEAQ (reference sequence). CDR3 in amino acids: CASSANPAGKYAGELFF. DNA of the CDR3: TGTGCTAGCAGCGCCAACCCTGCCGGGAAATATGCCGGGGAGCTGTTTTTT.

V and J are TRBV28 and TRBJ2-3, with 8 nucleotides matching TRBD1. V gave up 3 bases and J gave up 2 bases; unmatched junction bases: 4. The CDR3 spans 15 residues. Germline V gives CDR1 MDHEN, CDR2 SYDVKM. CDR3 region: CASSLDREATDTQYF. The CDR3, as DNA: TGTGCCAGCAGTTTGGACAGGGAAGCCACAGATACGCAGTATTTT. The complete variable domain, with remaining parts taken from reference TRBV28 and TRBJ2-3, reads DVKVTQSSRYLVKRTGEKVFLECVQDMDHENMFWYRQDPGLGLRLIYFSYDVKMKEKGDIPEGYSVSREKKERFSLILESASTNQTSMYLCASSLDREATDTQYFGPGTRLTVL.

The rearrangement links TRBV9 to TRBJ2-2; the D gene is possibly TRBD2 (6 bases). V was cut by 1 base and J by 5 bases, with 18 bases left in between. The CDR3 is 17 amino acids. Germline V lookup: CDR1 SGDLS, CDR2 YYNGEE. The CDR3 nucleotides read TGTGCCAGCAGCGTACGCGGGATCGCCTCTAGGACCGGGGAGCTGTTTTTT. The encoded protein is CASSVRGIASRTGELFF.

The chain recombines TRBV4-3 with TRBJ2-7, with D perhaps given as TRBD1 or TRBD2 (6 bases each). Germline values: CDR1 LGHNA, CDR2 YSLEER. The CDR3 length is 16 residues. V dropped 0 bases and J dropped 7 bases, with 19 bases sitting between them. DNA for the CDR3: TGCGCCAGCAGCCAAGACCGCGGAGGGACACCTTGGGAGCAGTACTTC. This codes for CASSQDRGGTPWEQYF.

This chain links TRBV27 with TRBJ2-1; no clear D gene. The CDR3 length is 14 residues. CDR1 is MNHEY, CDR2 SMNVEV, per germline (reference sequence). V was pared by 5 bases and J by 2 bases, with 10 bases between. CDR3 nucleotide sequence: TGTGCCAGCAGTCCCCTTCCCCCCTACAATGAGCAGTTCTTC. Its translation: CASSPLPPYNEQFF.

This sequence joins TRBV7-9 and TRBJ2-7; 11 bases map to TRBD2. CDR3 size: 16 residues. V gave up 1 base and J gave up 2 bases; unmatched junction bases: 4. CDR1 and CDR2 from the germline V gene are SEHNR and FQNEAQ (reference sequence). CDR3 sequence (DNA): TGTGCCAGCAGCTTAGTCGGGACTAGCGGAACCTACGAGCAGTACTTC. Translated, it gives CASSLVGTSGTYEQYF.

In this sample, this clone turned up once. The rearrangement links TRBV6-1 to TRBJ2-1, with 8 positions matching TRBD2. Germline V gene data show CDR1 as MNHNS and CDR2 as SASEGT. This CDR3 spans 16 amino acids. V shed 0 bases, J shed 12 bases, and the junction held 13 bases outside the gene matches. CDR3 in DNA: TGTGCCAGCAGTGAAGCGCGTCGGGAGGGGGGAAGGGGGCAGTTCTTC. This gives the protein CASSEARREGGRGQFF.

The chain employs TRBV5-1 and TRBJ1-1; the match to TRBD1 covers 9 bases. Losses at the gene ends were 4 bases for V and 5 bases for J; bases not matched to a gene: 6. The germline CDR1 and CDR2 sequences are SGHRS and YFSETQ. This CDR3 is 14 amino acids long. The chain's CDR3 is CASSAGQGRTEAFF. CDR3 sequence (DNA): TGCGCCAGCAGCGCCGGACAGGGGAGGACTGAAGCTTTCTTT.